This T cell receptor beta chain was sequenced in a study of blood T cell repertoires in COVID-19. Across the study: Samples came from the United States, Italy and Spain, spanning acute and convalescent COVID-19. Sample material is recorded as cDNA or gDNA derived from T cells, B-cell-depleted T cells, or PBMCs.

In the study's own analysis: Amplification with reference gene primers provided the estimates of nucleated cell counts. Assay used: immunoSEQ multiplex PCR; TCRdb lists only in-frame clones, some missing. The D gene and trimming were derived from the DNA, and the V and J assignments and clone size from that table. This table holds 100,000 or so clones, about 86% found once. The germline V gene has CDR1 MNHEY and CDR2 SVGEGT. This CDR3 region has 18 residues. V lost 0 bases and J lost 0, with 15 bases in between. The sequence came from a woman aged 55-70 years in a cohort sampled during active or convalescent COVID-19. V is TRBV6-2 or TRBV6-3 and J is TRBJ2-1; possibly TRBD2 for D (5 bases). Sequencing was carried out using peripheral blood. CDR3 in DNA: TGTGCCAGCAGTTACTCGCCCCTAGCATCCTTCTCCTACAATGAGCAGTTCTTC. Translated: CASSYSPLASFSYNEQFF.